These 10 T cell receptor beta chains originate from one sample sequenced in a study of blood T cells in healthy people across ages (dated by TCRdb to between 2014 and 2016). Library construction relied on 5' RACE. Sequencing was performed on an Illumina HiSeq 2500. A second PCR of roughly 6 to 12 cycles was run with a J-beta primer mix and a sample-barcoded 5' primer. TCRdb applied fastp at Q25 and MiXCR to the public reads, then kept only in-frame beta chains. A single entry per CDR3 protein holds the most common genes and DNA from its merged rows. The sample table shows about 1.4 million distinct CDR3 sequences, and around 59% are seen once. The ten largest make up 6.5% to 8.5% of the sample. The specimen sequenced was blood. The receptors derive from a man aged 18 to 29 in good health.

Written as DNA, the CDR3 is TGCAGTGCCCGTGGCTTGGACCTCCACCCCTACGAGCAGTACTTC. Its translation: CSARGLDLHPYEQYF. The genes are TRBV20-1 and TRBJ2-7; D remains ambiguous. This CDR3 contains 15 residues. V dropped 6 bases and J dropped 2 bases, with 20 bases sitting between them. Per germline, CDR1 DFQATT and CDR2 SNEGSKA (reference sequence).

The chain links TRBV29-1 to TRBJ2-7; a possible D gene is TRBD2 (5 bases). Germline CDR1 reads SQVTM; CDR2 reads ANQGSEA. V gave up 3 bases and J gave up 2 bases, with 11 bases separating them. The CDR3 length is 13 residues. The CDR3 DNA reads as TGCAGCGTTGAGGTCCGGGGTCCCTACGAGCAGTACTTC. This encodes CSVEVRGPYEQYF.

This clonotype was counted only a few times. The chain links TRBV29-1 to TRBJ2-7; TRBD1 agrees at 8 bases. Per the germline V gene, CDR1 is SQVTM and CDR2 is ANQGSEA. CDR3 length equals 13 residues. V shed 6 bases, J shed 1 base, and the junction held 5 bases outside the gene matches. CDR3 bases: TGCAGCGTCCTGACAGGGGAGTCCTACGAGCAGTACTTC. As protein: CSVLTGESYEQYF.

This sequence joins TRBV9 and TRBJ1-1; D not resolved. From germline, CDR1 is SGDLS and CDR2 YYNGEE. Between the trimmed V and J ends, which lost 0 bases and 0 bases, there was a span of 9 bases. This CDR3 region has 15 residues. The CDR3 sequence: CASSVGPDLNTEAFF. CDR3 DNA sequence: TGTGCCAGCAGCGTAGGTCCAGATCTGAACACTGAAGCTTTCTTT.

The genes are TRBV20-1 and TRBJ1-1, with TRBD1 matching over 8 bases. The germline V gene has CDR1 DFQATT and CDR2 SNEGSKA (reference sequence). CDR3 length: 13 residues. J gave up 1 base and V 6 bases, and 4 bases lay outside the gene matches. The CDR3 region has the DNA TGCAGTGCCCTTACAGGGGGGAACACTGAAGCTTTCTTT. Protein sequence: CSALTGGNTEAFF.

The V gene is TRBV3-1, the J gene TRBJ1-2; D is unclear. The germline CDR1 and CDR2 sequences are LGHDT and YNNKEL (reference sequence). The CDR3 has 13 amino acids. V dropped 3 bases and J dropped 6 bases, with 11 bases sitting between them. CDR3 in DNA: TGTGCCAGCAGCCACGGGAACACTGATGGCTACACCTTC. Translation: CASSHGNTDGYTF.

There are many counts of this clonotype. The chain combines TRBV20-1 with TRBJ2-7; D possibly corresponds to TRBD1 (6 bases). CDR3 size: 12 residues. The V gene's germline CDR1 is DFQATT and CDR2 SNEGSKA (reference sequence). Trimming shortened V by 0 bases and J by 9 bases, and 12 bases separated the two germline ends. The CDR3 region is CSARDLTGVQYF. CDR3 coding DNA: TGCAGTGCTAGAGATTTGACAGGCGTGCAGTACTTC.

By sample fraction, this clonotype is medium-sized. V and J are TRBV5-1 and TRBJ2-7; maybe TRBD1 (6 bases). Germline CDR1 reads SGHRS; CDR2 reads YFSETQ. The CDR3 length is 15 residues. V gave up 7 bases and J gave up 2 bases, with 19 bases separating them. In DNA form, the CDR3 reads TGCGCCAGCCGGTACAGGGAAGTTACTACCTACGAGCAGTACTTC. It is translated as CASRYREVTTYEQYF.

This chain joins TRBV12-3 or TRBV12-4 and TRBJ1-2; tentative D call: TRBD1 (5 bases). The V end lost 7 bases, the J end lost 8 bases, and 20 bases lay between the germline ends. CDR3 length: 14 residues. CDR3 nucleotide sequence: TGTGCCAGCACCCTGACAGCTACTGATAGGGGCTACACCTTC. It codes for CASTLTATDRGYTF.

As regards this clonotype: A read error may account for a junction end that differs from germline. V and J are TRBV5-1 and TRBJ2-3; 10 bases are shared with TRBD2. The CDR3 contains 16 residues. The germline gives CDR1 SGHRS, CDR2 YFSETQ. CDR3 nucleotides: TGCGCCAACAGCTTGGCTCTAGCGGGAGTTGGAGATACGCAGTATTTT. Its translation is CANSLALAGVGDTQYF.